This T cell receptor beta chain was sequenced during a study of cytomegalovirus exposure and HLA in healthy donors. General observations from the study: In all likelihood, a cluster of highly shared sequence variants was a sequencing artifact.

At the time of sampling, donors were nominally healthy, though unrecorded immune exposures were likely. About this clone itself: The antigen remains undetermined.

PCR employed 60 Vbeta and 13 Jbeta primers. Methods used by the authors: Unique TCR beta chains numbered approximately 80 million in a later analysis, with roughly 10 million shared. Sequenced by immunoSEQ multiplex PCR; TCRdb stores in-frame clones only, minus some. The DNA gave D and trimming, while V, J and clone size come from that table. Of fewer than 130,000 clones in the sample, more than 70% were seen once. What was sequenced was PBMCs. The clonotype comes from a woman aged 55-69 years in good health and CMV-seropositive.

In DNA, the CDR3 is TGCAGCGTTGATTACAGGGACTATGGCTACACCTTC. Protein sequence: CSVDYRDYGYTF. The chain has TRBV29-1 and TRBJ1-2; the D gene is possibly TRBD1 (6 bases). CDR1 and CDR2 (germline): SQVTM, ANQGSEA. CDR3 length: 12 residues. V lost 3 bases to trimming and J lost 3 bases, with 8 bases between them.